A single sample gave rise to the 11 T cell receptor beta chains below, sequenced in a study of T cell responses to AZD1222 COVID-19 vaccine (dated by TCRdb to 2020 to 2022). The time point label on this specimen signifies: baseline before first vaccination. Library method: the immunoSEQ multiplex PCR assay. TCRdb provides this immuneACCESS table in a form limited to in-frame rearrangements. Some clones are lacking; in checked studies, under half of them reflect an unresolved V gene, and why the rest are absent is not known. This sample has about 150,000 clones in its table, and 80% to 90% of those were observed once. The ten top clones hold 5.1% of the sample. Specimen: peripheral blood, collected on day 0 of AZD1222 vaccination. These receptors all stem from an adult in good health.

The V gene is TRBV7-9, the J gene TRBJ1-3; no definite D call. CDR3 length equals 15 residues. CDR1 is SEHNR, CDR2 FQNEAQ, per germline (reference sequence). V lost 1 base and J 1 base, leaving 8 bases between the germline ends. The CDR3 bases are TGTGCCAGCAGCTTAGTGGCAGTTTCTGGAAACACCATATATTTT. Its protein is CASSLVAVSGNTIYF.

V gene TRBV10-3 combines with J gene TRBJ2-1, with a possible D match to TRBD2 (6 bases). V was cut by 0 bases and J by 0 bases, with 12 bases left in between. There are 17 residues in the CDR3. Germline CDR1 ENHRY, CDR2 SYGVKD. CDR3: CAISESWRGSSYNEQFF. The CDR3 bases are TGTGCCATCAGTGAGTCGTGGAGGGGAAGCTCCTACAATGAGCAGTTCTTC.

The chain joins TRBV28 to TRBJ1-1; the D is unclear. The CDR3 runs 12 residues. Trimming pared 10 bases from V and 2 bases from J, leaving 11 bases between. Germline assignment: CDR1 MDHEN and CDR2 SYDVKM. The DNA for the CDR3 is TGTGCCACCCACCACCGCAACACTGAAGCTTTCTTT. Amino acids: CATHHRNTEAFF.

This chain uses TRBV27 with TRBJ1-4; D remains ambiguous. This CDR3 has 13 amino acids. Germline V gives CDR1 MNHEY, CDR2 SMNVEV (reference sequence). V lost 8 bases, J lost 8 bases, and 15 bases lay in between. The chain's CDR3 is CASSSGPWEKLFF. Here the CDR3 DNA reads TGTGCCAGCTCCTCAGGACCATGGGAAAAACTGTTTTTT.

V and J are TRBV4-3 and TRBJ2-4; no clear D. Germline V CDR1 and CDR2: LGHNA, YSLEER. CDR3 length equals 18 residues. Trimming left V 0 bases short and J 0 bases short, with 15 bases between. The CDR3 DNA reads TGCGCCAGCAGCCAAGATTTTAGAATCGACCTAGCCAAAAACATTCAGTACTTC. This sequence encodes CASSQDFRIDLAKNIQYF.

The chain employs TRBV7-6 and TRBJ1-4; D not certain. Germline V gene lookup returns CDR1 SGHVS and CDR2 FNYEAQ. The CDR3 spans 15 residues. Trimming cost V 3 bases and J 5 bases, with 13 bases left between them. The CDR3 loop reads CASSLANGRNEKLFF. CDR3 in DNA: TGTGCCAGCAGCTTGGCAAACGGCCGGAATGAAAAACTGTTTTTT.

As to this clone: Additional DNA sequences in this sample encode the identical CDR3. V is TRBV5-1 and J is TRBJ2-5; tentative D call: TRBD1 (5 bases). Germline V gives CDR1 SGHRS, CDR2 YFSETQ. This CDR3 comprises 14 residues. Trimming removed 4 bases from V and 1 base from J, with 11 bases in between. The CDR3 DNA sequence: TGCGCCAGCAGCATCCAGGGTCTCCAAGAGACCCAGTACTTC. Translating it yields CASSIQGLQETQYF.

V is TRBV7-3 and J is TRBJ2-1; 13 bases are a match to TRBD2. The J segment lost 0 bases and the V segment lost 0 bases, leaving 2 bases of the junction unmatched. The CDR3 totals 18 residues. The germline CDR1 and CDR2 sequences are SGHTA and FQGTGA. CDR3 DNA: TGTGCCAGCAGCTTAACATGGACTAGCGGGAGCTCCTACAATGAGCAGTTCTTC. This sequence encodes CASSLTWTSGSSYNEQFF. Using reference TRBV7-3 and TRBJ2-1 for the parts outside the CDR3, the full variable domain is GAGVSQTPSNKVTEKGKYVELRCDPISGHTALYWYRQSLGQGPEFLIYFQGTGAADDSGLPNDRFFAVRPEGSVSTLKIQRTERGDSAVYLCASSLTWTSGSSYNEQFFGPGTRLTVL.

V is TRBV5-8 and J is TRBJ1-2; possible D gene TRBD1, 5 bases. Germline V gene sequence: CDR1 SGHTS, CDR2 YDEGEE. V was clipped by 4 bases and J by 8 bases, with 18 bases between them. CDR3 length: 14 residues. Here the CDR3 DNA reads TGTGCCAGCAGCGCAATTTGGACCGGGGGGGGCTACACCTTC. It encodes CASSAIWTGGGYTF.

The chain carries TRBV28 and TRBJ1-2, with a weak D call TRBD1 (6 bases). This CDR3 contains 16 residues. V lost 3 bases and J lost 5, with 19 bases in between. Germline CDR1 reads MDHEN; CDR2 reads SYDVKM. CDR3 nucleotides: TGTGCCAGCAGTTTTAGGGGGGGGAAGGGGCGATATGGCTACACCTTC. Encoded protein: CASSFRGGKGRYGYTF.

Worth noting for this clone: Compared with germline, one end of the junction differs, possibly owing to a read error. The V gene is TRBV28, the J gene TRBJ2-7, with D perhaps TRBD2 (5 bases). In germline, CDR1 is MDHEN, CDR2 SYDVKM. The CDR3 covers 12 residues. As DNA, the CDR3 is TGTGCCAGCAGTTCAATCCGCAGAGGGAATGACTTC. Residues: CASSSIRRGNDF. Supplemented by reference TRBV28 and TRBJ2-7, the full variable domain reads DVKVTQSSRYLVKRTGEKVFLECVQDMDHENMFWYRQDPGLGLRLIYFSYDVKMKEKGDIPEGYSVSREKKERFSLILESASTNQTSMYLCASSSIRRGNDFGPGTRLTVT.